This T cell receptor beta chain was retrieved from a study of blood T cells in healthy people across ages. Whenever a sample was processed, at least 6 million PBMCs were isolated. Germline-derived CDR1 and CDR2 are SGHTA and FQGNSA. This CDR3 is 13 amino acids long. The V end was cut by 3 bases, the J end by 2 bases, with 8 bases between. For the second PCR, which ran for roughly 7 to 11 cycles, a sample-barcoded 5' primer and a J-beta primer mix were used. Every cDNA molecule carried a tag from a template-switch adaptor bearing 12 random nucleotides. TCRdb itself ran the 5' RACE reads through MiXCR, one entry per CDR3 protein. The sample lists about 1.6 million distinct CDR3 sequences, about 35% occurring once. The sample holds many counts of this clonotype.

V usage is TRBV7-2 and J usage is TRBJ2-7; the D is unclear. The sequenced material came from blood. The sequence came from a woman in her thirties in good health. The CDR3 nucleotides read TGTGCCAGCAGCTTGTTGCTAGCCTACGAGCAGTACTTC. Amino acids: CASSLLLAYEQYF. Looking up the rest from reference TRBV7-2 and TRBJ2-7 gives the full variable domain: GAGVSQSPSNKVTEKGKDVELRCDPISGHTALYWYRQSLGQGLEFLIYFQGNSAPDKSGLPSDRFSAERTGGSVSTLTIQRTQQEDSAVYLCASSLLLAYEQYFGPGTRLTVT.